The 20 T cell receptor beta chains listed next were all sequenced from one sample in a study of OX40 agonist ivuxolimab in advanced cancers. Libraries were made using the immunoSEQ multiplex PCR assay. TCRdb took this table from immuneACCESS and kept in-frame rearrangements with V and J called. Such tables lack part of the clones; where checked against another copy, unresolved V genes explain under half of the gap, and the rest is unexplained. This sample comprises 60,000 to 95,000 clones, over 75% of them detected only once. Around 0.6% of the sample rests with the top ten. The sequencing here drew on CD4+ or CD8+ T cells sorted from blood, taken in a trial of the OX40 agonist ivuxolimab. These receptors were collected from an adult with an advanced solid tumor such as melanoma, head and neck, liver or kidney cancer.

The genes are TRBV6-5 and TRBJ2-5, with D perhaps matching TRBD1 (6 bases). This CDR3 spans 15 amino acids. Between the trimmed V and J ends, which lost 5 bases and 6 bases, there was a span of 19 bases. In germline, CDR1 is MNHEY, CDR2 SVGAGI. The CDR3 DNA sequence: TGTGCCAGCAGTACGACTTGGACTGACAGGAAGACCCAGTACTTC. Encoded protein: CASSTTWTDRKTQYF.

The V gene is TRBV5-1, the J gene TRBJ2-7, with 8 bases identical to TRBD1. V shed 1 base, J shed 7 bases, and the junction held 7 bases outside the gene matches. The CDR3 contains 14 residues. Germline CDR1 and CDR2: SGHRS and YFSETQ. CDR3 sequence (DNA): TGCGCCAGCAGCTTGAGGCAGGGGGCAGGGGAGCAGTACTTC. It translates to CASSLRQGAGEQYF.

This clone was picked up one time. This chain joins TRBV6-5 and TRBJ1-1; TRBD1 is a possible D gene (6 bases). CDR1 MNHEY and CDR2 SVGAGI come from the germline V gene. CDR3 length: 14 amino acids. V lost 8 bases and J lost 4, with 17 bases in between. CDR3 protein: CASRGQGRGTEAFF. The DNA for the CDR3 is TGTGCCAGCCGAGGCCAGGGGAGGGGCACTGAAGCTTTCTTT.

This chain links TRBV5-5 with TRBJ2-4, with 7 positions matching TRBD1. The ends lost 0 bases at V and 6 bases at J; junction bases unmatched: 6. The CDR3 sequence is 15 residues long. CDR1 and CDR2 from the germline V gene are SGHKS and YYEKEE (reference sequence). CDR3 residues: CASSLEYDRANIQYF. CDR3 nucleotides: TGTGCCAGCAGCTTGGAATACGACAGGGCAAACATTCAGTACTTC.

The chain recombines TRBV5-1 with TRBJ1-1; TRBD1 aligns across 7 bases. Losses at the gene ends were 2 bases for V and 1 base for J; bases not matched to a gene: 2. The CDR3 has 14 amino acids. CDR1 SGHRS and CDR2 YFSETQ come from the germline V gene. In DNA, the CDR3 is TGCGCCAGCAGCTTAGGGGGCGCGAACACTGAAGCTTTCTTT. The encoded protein is CASSLGGANTEAFF.

The V gene is TRBV7-3, the J gene TRBJ1-2; D unresolved. CDR1 SGHTA and CDR2 FQGTGA come from the germline V gene. The ends were cut back, 4 bases at V and 7 bases at J, with 16 bases in the middle. The CDR3 extends over 14 amino acids. The CDR3 is CASSSGPNSGGYTF. The CDR3 bases are TGTGCCAGCAGCTCCGGGCCCAATTCGGGTGGCTACACCTTC.

The chain combines TRBV9 with TRBJ1-2; D unresolved. This CDR3 spans 15 amino acids. V was pared by 2 bases and J by 0 bases, with 11 bases between. Germline V gene data show CDR1 as SGDLS and CDR2 as YYNGEE. The CDR3, as DNA: TGTGCCAGCAGCGTCGACCCTAAACCTAACTATGGCTACACCTTC. Its translation: CASSVDPKPNYGYTF.

This chain joins TRBV27 and TRBJ2-1, with 11 bases that match TRBD1. V lost 7 bases to trimming and J lost 7 bases; unmatched junction nucleotides: 9. This CDR3 contains 15 residues. CDR1 MNHEY and CDR2 SMNVEV come from the germline V gene (reference sequence). CDR3 in amino acids: CASTNGQGARNEQFF. The CDR3 DNA sequence: TGTGCCAGCACGAATGGACAGGGGGCGCGGAATGAGCAGTTCTTC.

V usage is TRBV6-6 and J usage is TRBJ2-4; no definite D call. Germline-derived CDR1 and CDR2 are MNHNY and SVGAGI (reference sequence). The CDR3 covers 13 residues. The V end lost 8 bases, the J end lost 7 bases, and 15 bases lay between the germline ends. The CDR3 protein is CASSKGSSNIQYF. For the CDR3, the DNA is TGTGCCAGCTCCAAGGGTTCAAGTAACATTCAGTACTTC.

This chain connects TRBV4-1 to TRBJ1-2; 8 bases agree with TRBD1. The germline CDR1 and CDR2 sequences are MGHRA and YSYEKL. The CDR3 has 15 amino acids. Germline trimming cut 2 bases from V and 2 bases from J; bases unmatched to any gene: 4. CDR3 region: CASSQPDRVNYGYTF. The DNA of the CDR3 is TGCGCCAGCAGCCAACCGGACAGGGTAAACTATGGCTACACCTTC.

This chain connects TRBV4-3 to TRBJ2-2, with 9 bases that match TRBD2. The J segment lost 1 base and the V segment lost 3 bases, leaving 6 bases of the junction unmatched. The CDR3 sequence is 17 residues long. CDR1 LGHNA and CDR2 YSLEER come from the germline V gene. The CDR3 nucleotides are TGCGCCAGCAGCCACCCTTCGCGGGGGGGGAACACCGGGGAGCTGTTTTTT. Translating it yields CASSHPSRGGNTGELFF.

This rearrangement joins TRBV7-6 to TRBJ2-5; D perhaps matches TRBD2 (6 bases). Germline values: CDR1 SGHVS, CDR2 FNYEAQ. The CDR3 contains 13 residues. The V and J ends lost 3 bases and 4 bases respectively, with 9 bases between them. The CDR3 bases are TGTGCCAGCAGCTTCACGGGGGTAGAGACCCAGTACTTC. This codes for CASSFTGVETQYF. Drawing the rest from reference TRBV7-6 and TRBJ2-5, the complete variable domain is GAGVSQSPRYKVTKRGQDVALRCDPISGHVSLYWYRQALGQGPEFLTYFNYEAQQDKSGLPNDRFSAERPEGSISTLTIQRTEQRDSAMYRCASSFTGVETQYFGPGTRLLVL.

The chain carries TRBV6-5 and TRBJ2-2; tentatively, D is TRBD1 (6 bases). Germline values: CDR1 MNHEY, CDR2 SVGAGI. The CDR3 is 15 residues long. Trimming pared 6 bases from V and 4 bases from J, leaving 15 bases between. The CDR3 region has the DNA TGTGCCAGCAGAACCTCAGGGGCCGGCACCGGGGAGCTGTTTTTT. The encoded protein is CASRTSGAGTGELFF.

This rearrangement joins TRBV19 to TRBJ2-5; TRBD1 might be the D (6 bases). Germline V CDR1 and CDR2: LNHDA, SQIVND (reference sequence). V dropped 2 bases and J dropped 5 bases, with 15 bases sitting between them. This CDR3 is 15 amino acids long. The CDR3 here is CASSIRPQGWETQYF. The DNA of the CDR3 is TGTGCCAGTAGTATAAGACCTCAGGGGTGGGAGACCCAGTACTTC.

In its sample, this clone was seen once. The chain carries TRBV11-2 and TRBJ1-1, with D tentatively TRBD1 (5 bases). Per the germline V gene, CDR1 is SGHAT and CDR2 is FQNNGV. The CDR3 loop spans 17 amino acids. The ends were cut back, 3 bases at V and 0 bases at J, with 17 bases in the middle. The CDR3 is CASSLAQVPRMNTEAFF. The CDR3 DNA sequence: TGTGCCAGCAGCTTGGCACAGGTTCCCCGAATGAACACTGAAGCTTTCTTT.

This chain connects TRBV5-6 to TRBJ2-3, with 10 bases aligning to TRBD1. V lost 4 bases, J lost 3 bases, and 2 bases stayed unmatched. Germline values: CDR1 SGHDT, CDR2 YYEEEE. The CDR3 consists of 14 residues. This CDR3 reads CASSRQGATDTQYF. The CDR3 DNA reads TGTGCCAGCAGCCGACAGGGGGCGACAGATACGCAGTATTTT.

The rearrangement joins TRBV7-6 to TRBJ1-4; D is undetermined. The germline CDR1 and CDR2 sequences are SGHVS and FNYEAQ. This CDR3 is built from 14 residues. V was shortened by 6 bases and J by 4 bases, with 12 bases between the two germline ends. DNA for the CDR3: TGTGCCAGCAGTCCGGGTGTGCTTAATGAAAAACTGTTTTTT. Amino acid sequence: CASSPGVLNEKLFF.

This clone appeared once. The chain uses TRBV6-6 and TRBJ1-4; D unclear. The CDR3 sequence is 12 residues long. Germline CDR1 MNHNY, CDR2 SVGAGI (reference sequence). V was cut by 6 bases and J by 11 bases, with 13 bases left in between. CDR3 sequence: CASSDPTGKLFF. CDR3 DNA: TGTGCCAGCAGCGATCCCACCGGGAAACTGTTTTTT.

This CDR3 is CAWSPGLSGEAFF. In nucleotides, the CDR3 is TGTGCCTGGAGTCCCGGTTTGAGCGGTGAAGCTTTCTTT. This chain connects TRBV30 to TRBJ1-1; D remains ambiguous. V lost 2 bases to trimming and J lost 7 bases, with 14 bases between them. Germline V gene lookup returns CDR1 GTSNPN and CDR2 SVGIG (reference sequence). The CDR3 has 13 amino acids. Full variable domain (remainder filled in from reference TRBV30 and TRBJ1-1): SQTIHQWPATLVQPVGSPLSLECTVEGTSNPNLYWYRQAAGRGLQLLFYSVGIGQISSEVPQNLSASRPQDRQFILSSKKLLLSDSGFYLCAWSPGLSGEAFFGQGTRLTVV.

CDR3 DNA sequence: TGCAGCGTTGGGGACCAGGGGGTTCGAGAGACCCAGTACTTC. This gives the protein CSVGDQGVRETQYF. V is TRBV29-1 and J is TRBJ2-5, with 7 bases that match TRBD1. This CDR3 comprises 14 residues. Looked up from germline, CDR1 is SQVTM and CDR2 is ANQGSEA. V gave up 4 bases and J gave up 4 bases; unmatched junction bases: 9. Full variable domain (missing parts from reference TRBV29-1 and TRBJ2-5): SAVISQKPSRDICQRGTSLTIQCQVDSQVTMMFWYRQQPGQSLTLIATANQGSEATYESGFVIDKFPISRPNLTFSTLTVSNMSPEDSSIYLCSVGDQGVRETQYFGPGTRLLVL.